These T cell receptor beta chains were read from a single sample in a study of human CD8 memory T cell subsets. TCRdb re-called the 5' RACE reads; one entry per CDR3 protein, DNA not given. This repertoire includes roughly 17,000 distinct CDR3 sequences. Sample: CD8+ T cells from PBMCs. These receptors all stem from a human donor in good health. Both conserved end residues are part of each CDR3. Fields, in order: V gene, J gene, clone size, CDR3 protein. Size tells how often a clone was seen (once, few, many) or the class of an expanded clone, and some rows leave it out.

TRBV5-1	TRBJ2-1	NA	CASSLDSYEQFF
TRBV3-1	TRBJ2-1	NA	CASSQDTSGGARDEQFF
TRBV5-4	TRBJ2-4	NA	CASSPTLGDIQYF
TRBV14	TRBJ2-1	NA	CASSQGLDNEQFF
TRBV5-1	TRBJ1-5	NA	CASSPEGFSNQPQHF
TRBV20-1	TRBJ1-5	medium-sized	CSARDLGRDNQPQHF
TRBV2	TRBJ2-5	NA	CASRERTGEETQYF
TRBV5-6	TRBJ2-3	NA	CASSLEGTDTQYF
TRBV30	TRBJ1-5	NA	CAWQGGGNQPQHF
TRBV15	TRBJ1-2	NA	CATSRDRDNYGYTF
TRBV28	TRBJ2-2	NA	CASGNAGELFF
TRBV7-9	TRBJ2-7	NA	CASSSGLAGFLSYEQYF
TRBV29-1	TRBJ2-2	NA	CSVLRGTGELFF
TRBV29-1	TRBJ1-1	NA	CSVGGGLSVQMNTEAFF
TRBV7-2	TRBJ2-2	NA	CASSLVYRGGGTGELFF
TRBV12-3/TRBV12-4	TRBJ2-2	NA	CASTWEAGGTGELFF
TRBV2	TRBJ2-2	NA	CASSQVYTGELFF
TRBV7-9	TRBJ1-2	NA	CASSPGGAYLSGYTF